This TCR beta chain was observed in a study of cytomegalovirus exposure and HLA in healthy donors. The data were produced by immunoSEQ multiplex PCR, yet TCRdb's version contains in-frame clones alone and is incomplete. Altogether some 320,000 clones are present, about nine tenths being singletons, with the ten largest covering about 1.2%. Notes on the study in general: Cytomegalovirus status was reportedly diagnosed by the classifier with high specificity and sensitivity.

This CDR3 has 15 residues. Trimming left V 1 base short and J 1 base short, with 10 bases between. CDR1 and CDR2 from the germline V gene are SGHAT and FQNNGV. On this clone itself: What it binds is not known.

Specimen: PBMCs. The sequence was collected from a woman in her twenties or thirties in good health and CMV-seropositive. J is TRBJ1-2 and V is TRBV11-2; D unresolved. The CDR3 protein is CASSLGPSLNYGYTF. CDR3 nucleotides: TGTGCCAGCAGCTTAGGCCCCAGCCTTAACTATGGCTACACCTTC.